What follows is one TCR beta chain and its context. The antigen this receptor binds is unknown. This sample is drawn from a study of cytomegalovirus exposure and HLA in healthy donors (dated 2017 in TCRdb). For the study in its entirety: An earlier analysis of some 600 of the donors reported over 250 Gb of sequence data and 90 million to 120 million unique TCR beta sequences obtained from some 200 million T cells. Every discovery cohort repertoire had been produced on one sequencing platform. About 300 gigabases of sequencing data and 70 million to 100 million unique TCR sequences made up an early release that covered approximately 620 HLA-typed donors. The later analysis used no new phenotypic data to find candidate immune exposures, relying instead on TCR beta sequences and their occurrence across donors. In a later analysis, previously published TCR beta repertoires from hundreds of donors were re-analyzed and high-resolution HLA genotyping was added so that TCR occurrence patterns could be studied. Along with the roughly 710-subject first cohort, a separate validation cohort of 120 different subjects was used. The number of donors typed differed by locus, with about 629-630 for A, B, C, DRB1 and DQB1, approximately 500 for DQA1, over 600 for DPA1, and some 440 for DPB1. The aim of the study was to test whether cataloging public T cell receptors could identify signatures of past pathogen exposure. A handful of DR-DQ haplotypes were handled as single units for association and clustering because linkage in the cohort was strong. Among a few hundred genotyped donors of the cohort, an average of roughly 240,000 unique TCR beta nucleotide sequences were sequenced per donor, roughly 18% of them non-productive. Donor age, sex, ethnicity and CMV serostatus were compiled alongside the repertoire data. In an earlier analysis of 500 to 650 of the donors, high-throughput TCR beta sequencing was used to judge whether each TCR beta V gene segment behaved as functional or pseudogenic. A later genetic analysis used genome-wide SNP genotypes for about 60% of the roughly 700 donors, treating that subset as a discovery cohort. Of the roughly 400 genotyped donors, approximately 83% fell in the genetic ancestry cluster associated with self-reported Caucasian donors. HLA typing covered class I and class II loci at four-digit resolution. Using immunosequencing, the study profiled T cell repertoires from about 620 subjects and related those repertoires to cytomegalovirus serostatus. To predict cytomegalovirus infection status, the study combined high-throughput TCR immunosequencing, statistical association of individual TCRs with disease status, and machine learning.

The research as a whole found: The cohort was sequenced for TCR beta chains only, and without alpha or paired-chain data the features that could be detected were limited. In a later analysis, about 16,000 TCR beta sequences were associated with specific HLA alleles at a false discovery rate of 0.05. A cluster of highly shared sequence variants was judged likely to be a technical artifact of the sequencing pipeline. Correlated functional status among segregating V segments might be attributable to linkage disequilibrium, but an unknown experimental factor could not be ruled out. A later genetic analysis associated a missense DCLRE1C variant with V-gene and J-gene trimming of TCR beta chains, and an independent cohort replicated the association. A further reported finding was that TCR beta sequences accurately predicted the HLA-A and HLA-B alleles for most subjects in the first cohort. In a later analysis, TCR association rates were found to vary across HLA loci, with the most associated TCRs seen for DRB1 alleles and the fewest for HLA-C alleles. Because HLA typing was unavailable for some donors at each locus, only the typed subset was used in association tests. In vitro tests confirmed that a few of the cytomegalovirus-associated TCR beta chains recognize cytomegalovirus antigens. Broadly in line with IMGT annotations, most TCR beta V segments showed up in productive rearrangements about 87% or about 30% of the time in an earlier analysis of 587 of the donors. The only immune exposure information available for the cohort was CMV serostatus. Most TCR sequences were observed very rarely across donors, whereas some public TCRs were present in many individuals. The classifier was reported to diagnose cytomegalovirus status with high specificity and sensitivity in both the original and validation cohorts. According to the authors, the approach could potentially be generalized to other disease states and immunological phenotypes. Presence/absence analyses assumed roughly uniform sequencing depth across donors, an assumption that may not hold. The study gave a list of roughly 150 TCR beta chains associated with cytomegalovirus. Strong co-occurrence of HLA alleles, especially DR and DQ, made assigning TCR associations to individual alleles difficult. A later genetic analysis reported fewer N-insertions in productive TCRs among donors in an Asian-associated ancestry cluster than the roughly 700-donor mean. Because counts were too low, 15 to 20 rarely observed V segments, including chromosome 9 orphons, were excluded from the earlier analysis of 587 of the donors. In a later analysis, HLA-associated TCR beta chains showed more clonal expansion and lower generation probabilities than non-associated chains that were equally common. Some IMGT-functional V segments, including TRBV6-2 and TRBV6-3, could not be told apart with the 87-base-pair reads, so those segments were excluded. A later analysis found that most CMV-associated TCR beta chains appeared HLA-restricted, with HLA associations seemingly driven largely by CMV exposure. According to a later analysis, parvovirus B19, influenza, CMV and Epstein-Barr virus appeared linked to several top co-occurrence clusters.

The cohort comprised around 690 healthy bone marrow donors. At the time of sampling, all cohort members were nominally healthy, though unrecorded immune exposures were likely present. The donor tested CMV seronegative and was one of the 352 seronegative cohort members. Every donor gave a peripheral blood sample, and the peripheral blood mononuclear cells from that sample were used for TCR beta sequencing. The Qiagen DNeasy Blood Extraction Kit was used to extract genomic DNA from the blood cell samples. Library method: the immunoSEQ multiplex PCR assay. For the multiplex PCR, a mixture combining 60 forward primers for TCR Vbeta segments and 13 reverse primers for TCR Jbeta segments was used. Amplification of the CDR3 region of rearranged TCR beta genes was performed with a multiplex PCR assay on genomic DNA. On the Illumina HiSeq System, the amplified TCR beta libraries were sequenced as 87-base-pair reads. The study's own analysis went as follows. A later analysis counted approximately 84 million unique TCR beta chains across the 640 or so repertoires, and some 11 million of these chains were shared by at least two donors. Raw reads were error-corrected and collapsed into unique sequences by a nearest-neighbor algorithm in which closely related sequences were merged to remove PCR and sequencing errors. Alignment of CDR3 sequences to IMGT reference sequences was used to assign V, D and J gene segments. For a sequence to be retained, at least a six-nucleotide match to both a V gene segment and a J gene segment was required. A rearrangement counted as productive if the CDR3 had no stop codons and remained in frame with V and J, and every other rearrangement counted as non-productive. Following IMGT convention, CDR3 was defined as the stretch from the second conserved V-encoded cysteine to the conserved J-encoded phenylalanine. In an earlier analysis of around 640 of the donors, sequences lacking an unambiguous match to a single V gene segment were excluded. An earlier analysis of several hundred of the donors called V segments functional above 56.7% productive rearrangements and segregating when the between-donor standard deviation exceeded 5%. A statistical classification framework was developed to diagnose cytomegalovirus status using the catalog of TCR beta chain sequences. V and J gene assignment, in a later analysis, came from comparing TCR nucleotide sequences with IMGT/GENE-DB human TR gene sequences. A later analysis assigned CDR3 sequences and most-parsimonious VDJ recombination scenarios with the TCRdist pipeline. In a later analysis, each TCR beta chain was defined by its CDR3 amino acid sequence together with its V-gene family, and reads lacking a unique V-gene family were excluded. As a way to deal with suspected cross-contamination and a sequencing artifact, a later analysis dropped 640 or so nucleotide sequences that were highly shared and had low generation probability. In a later analysis, a clonal expansion index for each public chain was calculated from normalized within-repertoire ranks of inferred template counts. In a later analysis, generation probabilities were computed using a VDJ recombination model fitted to out-of-frame rearrangements, and the results were checked against IGoR. In a later analysis, TCR-TCR, TCR-HLA and TCR-CMV co-occurrence was scored with hypergeometric tests, and a repertoire-size bias correction was applied to TCR pairs. False discovery rates were estimated in a later analysis by permuting HLA or CMV assignments 20 times. In a later analysis, co-occurring TCRs were grouped using DBSCAN, and TCRdist sequence similarity was added for clustering within HLA-allele-positive subsets. Repertoires with fewer than 30,000 or more than 120,000 public chains, plus five repertoires with anomalous nucleotide sharing, were excluded from co-occurrence clustering. Drawn from immuneACCESS, this table holds only the in-frame rearrangements with V and J called that TCRdb kept. Clones are partly lost; checked studies trace under half to an unresolved V gene and leave the rest unexplained. That table supplies the V and J calls and clone size; D and trimming were determined from the DNA. The sample's clone listing holds 65,000 to 85,000 clones. The top ten clonotypes cover under 1.5% of the sample.

Reading from cysteine to phenylalanine, the CDR3 counts 15 amino acids. Kept here is only the CDR3 DNA, which spans 45 bases and is read in frame from base 1. The germline V gene (reference sequence) gives CDR1 as LNHNV and CDR2 as YYDKDF. Trimming takes 3 bases off V and 5 bases off J; junction bases not matched to a gene: 7. The TCR was taken from a woman aged 55 to 70 in good health and CMV-seronegative. The chain was built from TRBV15 and TRBJ1-5; 7 of the junction bases match TRBD1. Sequencing used PBMCs. In nucleotides, the sequence is TGTGCCACCAGCAGTGTAGACAGGGTCTATCAGCCCCAGCATTTT. It codes for CATSSVDRVYQPQHF.